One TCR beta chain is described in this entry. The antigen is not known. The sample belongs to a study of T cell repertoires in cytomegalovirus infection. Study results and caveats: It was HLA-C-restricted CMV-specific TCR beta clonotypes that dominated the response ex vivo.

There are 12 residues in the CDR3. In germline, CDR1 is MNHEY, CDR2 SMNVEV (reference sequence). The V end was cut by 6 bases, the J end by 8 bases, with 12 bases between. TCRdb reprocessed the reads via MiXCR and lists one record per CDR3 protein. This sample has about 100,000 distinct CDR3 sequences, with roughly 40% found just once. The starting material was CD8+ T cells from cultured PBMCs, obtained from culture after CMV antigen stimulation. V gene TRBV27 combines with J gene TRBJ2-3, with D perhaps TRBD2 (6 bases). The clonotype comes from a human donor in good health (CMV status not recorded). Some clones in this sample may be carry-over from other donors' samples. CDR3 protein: CASSSGAGTQYF. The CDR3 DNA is TGTGCCAGCAGCAGCGGAGCGGGTACGCAGTATTTT.